The 7 T cell receptor beta chains below all came from one sample that was sequenced in a study of control samples from healthy donors and cancer patients. Profiling relied on immunoSEQ multiplex PCR, and the TCRdb table lists in-frame clones only, not all of them. This table holds 400,000 to 500,000 clones, approximately 92% found once. The sample consisted of PBMCs. The origin of the receptors is a middle-aged man with head and neck cancer.

This chain links TRBV5-1 with TRBJ2-1, with 9 bases that match TRBD2. The CDR3 is made up of 13 amino acids. Per germline, CDR1 SGHRS and CDR2 YFSETQ. The J segment lost 6 bases and the V segment lost 5 bases, leaving 3 bases of the junction unmatched. The DNA of the CDR3 is TGCGCCAGCAGTTATAGCGGGGGCAATGAGCAGTTCTTC. Amino acid sequence: CASSYSGGNEQFF.

The chain links TRBV11-2 to TRBJ1-2; 8 bases agree with TRBD1. The CDR3 consists of 14 residues. Trimming cost V 3 bases and J 8 bases; bases outside gene matches: 8. CDR1 is SGHAT and CDR2 is FQNNGV in the germline V gene. The CDR3 bases are TGTGCCAGCAGCTTCGGACAGGGCGAGGGGGGCTACACCTTC. This gives the protein CASSFGQGEGGYTF. Full variable domain (rest looked up from reference TRBV11-2 and TRBJ1-2): EAGVAQSPRYKIIEKRQSVAFWCNPISGHATLYWYQQILGQGPKLLIQFQNNGVVDDSQLPKDRFSAERLKGVDSTLKIQPAKLEDSAVYLCASSFGQGEGGYTFGSGTRLTVV.

This clone came up many times. This rearrangement joins TRBV15 to TRBJ1-1; D may be TRBD1 (5 bases). The CDR3 covers 16 residues. CDR1 and CDR2 from the germline V gene are LNHNV and YYDKDF (reference sequence). V gave up 0 bases and J gave up 1 base, with 12 bases separating them. The DNA of the CDR3 is TGTGCCACCAGCAGAGAGGGGGACCCTCCGAACACTGAAGCTTTCTTT. Its translation: CATSREGDPPNTEAFF.

The chain has TRBV19 and TRBJ1-4; 7 nucleotides align to TRBD1. Trimming took 6 bases from V and 0 from J; bases not matched to a gene: 4. The CDR3 runs 15 residues. Germline V gene data show CDR1 as LNHDA and CDR2 as SQIVND (reference sequence). DNA of the CDR3: TGTGCCAGTAGAAGACAGGGAGCAACTAATGAAAAACTGTTTTTT. Translating gives CASRRQGATNEKLFF. The full variable domain, with the rest looked up from reference TRBV19 and TRBJ1-4, is DGGITQSPKYLFRKEGQNVTLSCEQNLNHDAMYWYRQDPGQGLRLIYYSQIVNDFQKGDIAEGYSVSREKKESFPLTVTSAQKNPTAFYLCASRRQGATNEKLFFGSGTQLSVL.

The CDR3 nucleotides read TGCGCCAGCAGCCAAGATCAAACAAGGGCCCAGTACTTC. It yields the protein CASSQDQTRAQYF. The rearrangement uses TRBV4-1 and TRBJ2-7; no clear D gene. CDR1 is MGHRA and CDR2 is YSYEKL in the germline V gene. Deletions cut 0 bases from V and 10 bases from J, with 13 bases between. This CDR3 has 13 residues.

CDR3 coding DNA: TGTGCCAGCAGTTCACAGACAGGGTCAACTGAAGCTTTCTTT. It specifies CASSSQTGSTEAFF. The V gene is TRBV6-5, the J gene TRBJ1-1, with 7 bases that match TRBD1. The CDR3 covers 14 residues. Looked up from germline, CDR1 is MNHEY and CDR2 is SVGAGI. Trimming at V came to 4 bases and at J to 5 bases, leaving 7 bases not matched to a gene.

V and J are TRBV2 and TRBJ2-7; TRBD1 aligns across 8 bases. V dropped 7 bases and J dropped 0; count of bases not matched to a gene: 5. Germline V gives CDR1 SNHLY, CDR2 FYNNEI. The CDR3 covers 14 residues. The CDR3 region has the DNA TGTGCCAGCACCGACAGGGGCTTCTCCTACGAGCAGTACTTC. Amino acids: CASTDRGFSYEQYF. Combining the CDR3 with reference TRBV2 and TRBJ2-7 gives the whole variable domain EPEVTQTPSHQVTQMGQEVILRCVPISNHLYFYWYRQILGQKVEFLVSFYNNEISEKSEIFDDQFSVERPDGSNFTLKIRSTKLEDSAMYFCASTDRGFSYEQYFGPGTRLTVT.